These T cell receptor beta chains were read from a single sample in a study of blood T cell repertoires in COVID-19. Repertoires were generated with immunoSEQ multiplex PCR, while TCRdb's copy carries only in-frame clones and drops some. Of 100,000 to 150,000 clones listed, around 84% are singletons. The sequenced material came from PBMCs or T cells enriched from blood (not recorded which). Receptors were obtained from a man aged 40-49 years with acute COVID-19. Each CDR3 is given with its conserved first and last residue. The D gene is left open where the match is weak. The size entry is marked missing in some rows and otherwise reads once, few, many or a size class.

D	V	J	size	CDR3	DNA
.	TRBV5-1	TRBJ1-1	.	CASSLDRVEAFF	TGCGCCAGCAGCTTGGATCGGGTTGAAGCTTTCTTT
.	TRBV12-3/TRBV12-4	TRBJ1-6	.	CASSFQGNSPLHF	TGTGCCAGCAGTTTTCAGGGGAATTCACCCCTCCACTTT
TRBD1	TRBV20-1	TRBJ1-5	.	CSASADRDDQPQHF	TGCAGTGCTAGTGCCGACAGGGATGATCAGCCCCAGCATTTT
TRBD1	TRBV12-3/TRBV12-4	TRBJ1-3	.	CASRGTGGDTIYF	TGTGCCAGCAGGGGGACAGGGGGAGACACCATATATTTT
TRBD2	TRBV5-1	TRBJ2-3	once	CASSLGLAGRDTQYF	TGCGCCAGCAGCTTGGGGCTAGCGGGGCGCGATACGCAGTATTTT
TRBD2	TRBV7-3	TRBJ2-1	once	CASSATSGSREQFF	TGTGCCAGCAGCGCGACTAGCGGGAGTCGGGAGCAGTTCTTC
.	TRBV5-1	TRBJ2-3	.	CASSRSSGEYGTQYF	TGCGCCAGCAGCCGGAGTAGTGGAGAATACGGTACGCAGTATTTT
TRBD2	TRBV3-1/TRBV3-2	TRBJ2-1	.	CASSRLAGNEQFF	TGTGCCAGCAGCCGCCTAGCGGGGAATGAGCAGTTCTTC
TRBD1	TRBV14	TRBJ1-1	.	CASSQGFWQGVDTEAFF	TGTGCCAGCAGCCAAGGGTTTTGGCAGGGGGTTGACACTGAAGCTTTCTTT
.	TRBV19	TRBJ1-1	.	CAVERNRNTEAFF	TGTGCCGTTGAGCGGAACAGGAACACTGAAGCTTTCTTT
.	TRBV7-9	TRBJ2-6	.	CASSLDSWGLYSGANVLTF	TGTGCCAGCAGCTTAGACTCGTGGGGGCTATACTCTGGGGCCAACGTCCTGACTTTC
TRBD1	TRBV7-3	TRBJ1-1	few	CASRVTGGVYGTEAFF	TGTGCCAGCAGGGTAACAGGGGGCGTATACGGCACTGAAGCTTTCTTT
.	TRBV10-2	TRBJ2-3	.	CASSRARDNTDTQYF	TGCGCCAGCAGTAGGGCCAGGGACAACACAGATACGCAGTATTTT
TRBD1	TRBV6-6	TRBJ1-6	.	CASSPRDSPYNSPLHF	TGTGCCAGCAGTCCCCGGGACAGCCCTTATAATTCACCCCTCCACTTT
TRBD2	TRBV28	TRBJ2-7	.	CASSSAGGNSYEQYF	TGTGCCAGCAGTTCCGCGGGGGGCAATTCCTACGAGCAGTACTTC
.	TRBV6-5	TRBJ1-5	.	CASSYSGQLNQPQHF	TGTGCCAGCAGTTACTCCGGACAGCTCAATCAGCCCCAGCATTTT
TRBD1	TRBV5-1	TRBJ1-2	.	CASSLGPETGFGYGYTF	TGCGCCAGCAGCTTAGGGCCCGAGACAGGGTTCGGCTATGGCTACACCTTC
.	TRBV3-1/TRBV3-2	TRBJ1-1	.	CASSRSRGLPVNTEAFF	TGTGCCAGCAGCCGTTCGAGAGGGCTGCCAGTGAACACTGAAGCTTTCTTT